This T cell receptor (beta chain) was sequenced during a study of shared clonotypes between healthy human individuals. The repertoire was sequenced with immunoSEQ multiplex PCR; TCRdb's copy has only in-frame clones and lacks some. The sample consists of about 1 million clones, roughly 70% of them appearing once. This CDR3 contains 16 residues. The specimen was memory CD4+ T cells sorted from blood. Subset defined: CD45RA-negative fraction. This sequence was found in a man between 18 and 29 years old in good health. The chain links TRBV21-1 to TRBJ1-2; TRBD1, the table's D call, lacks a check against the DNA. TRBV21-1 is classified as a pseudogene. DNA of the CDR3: TGTGCCAGCAGCAACACCGGACAGGGGATTAACTATGGCTACACCTTC. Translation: CASSNTGQGINYGYTF.